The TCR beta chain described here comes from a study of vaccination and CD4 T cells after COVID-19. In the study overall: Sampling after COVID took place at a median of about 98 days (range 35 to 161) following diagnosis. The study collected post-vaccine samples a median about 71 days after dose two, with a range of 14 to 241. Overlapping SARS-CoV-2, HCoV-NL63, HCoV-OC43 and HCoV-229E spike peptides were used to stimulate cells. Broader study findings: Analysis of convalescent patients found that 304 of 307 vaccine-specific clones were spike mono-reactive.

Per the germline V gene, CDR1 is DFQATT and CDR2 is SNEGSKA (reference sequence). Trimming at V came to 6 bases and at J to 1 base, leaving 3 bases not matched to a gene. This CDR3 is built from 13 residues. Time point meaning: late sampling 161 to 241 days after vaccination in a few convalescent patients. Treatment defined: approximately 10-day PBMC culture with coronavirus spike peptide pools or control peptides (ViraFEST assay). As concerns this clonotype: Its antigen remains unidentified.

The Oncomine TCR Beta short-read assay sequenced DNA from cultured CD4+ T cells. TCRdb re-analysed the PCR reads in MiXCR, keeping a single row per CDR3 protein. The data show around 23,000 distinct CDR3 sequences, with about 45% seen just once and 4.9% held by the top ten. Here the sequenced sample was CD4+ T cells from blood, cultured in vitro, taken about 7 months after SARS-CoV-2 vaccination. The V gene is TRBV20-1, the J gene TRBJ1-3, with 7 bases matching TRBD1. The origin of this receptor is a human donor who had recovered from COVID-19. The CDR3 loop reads CSATGASGNTIYF. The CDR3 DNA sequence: TGCAGTGCCACAGGGGCATCTGGAAACACCATATATTTT.